One and the same sample provided the 29 T cell receptor beta chains below, sequenced in a study of post-analysis software for immune sequencing data. Study-wide findings and caveats: Five or six TRBV segments were significantly more frequent in patients than in controls. TRBV5-6, TRBV5-1 and TRBV20-1 were among these segments.

For these TCRs, the target antigens are not known. The TCR beta cDNA libraries contained unique molecular identifiers. TCRdb re-analysed the PCR reads in MiXCR, keeping a single row per CDR3 protein. The table shows 700,000 to 800,000 distinct CDR3 sequences, with roughly 27% occurring only once. Material for sequencing was blood. All receptors come from a girl aged 5 to 17 with multiple sclerosis.

There are a few counts of this clonotype. V is TRBV12-3 or TRBV12-4 and J is TRBJ2-4; TRBD2 is a possible D gene (5 bases). The V gene lost 3 bases and the J gene lost 7 bases, with 16 bases spanning the gap. CDR3 size: 15 residues. The CDR3 DNA is TGTGCCAGCAGTTTGGGGATAGAGGGCATGAACATTCAGTACTTC. Translation: CASSLGIEGMNIQYF.

This clonotype was counted a few times. This chain joins TRBV20-1 and TRBJ2-5; 9 nucleotides match TRBD1. The germline V gene encodes CDR1 DFQATT and CDR2 SNEGSKA (reference sequence). The CDR3 consists of 15 residues. V lost 6 bases to trimming and J lost 4 bases; unmatched junction nucleotides: 12. CDR3 coding DNA: TGCAGTGCGTCCGGGACAGGGCTACTCAGAGAGACCCAGTACTTC. Translating gives CSASGTGLLRETQYF.

This clonotype was found once. This rearrangement joins TRBV27 to TRBJ2-1, with D possibly being TRBD2 (5 bases). Per the germline V gene, CDR1 is MNHEY and CDR2 is SMNVEV (reference sequence). The CDR3 totals 16 residues. V lost 5 bases, J lost 0 bases, and 14 bases lay in between. CDR3 sequence (DNA): TGTGCCAGCAGTACATTGGCGGGCTACTCCTACAATGAGCAGTTCTTC. Translation gives CASSTLAGYSYNEQFF.

The chain has TRBV20-1 and TRBJ2-1; D remains ambiguous. The CDR3 loop spans 14 amino acids. The germline CDR1 and CDR2 sequences are DFQATT and SNEGSKA (reference sequence). The ends were cut back, 3 bases at V and 6 bases at J, with 15 bases in the middle. This CDR3 is CSASEATTPNEQFF. Here the CDR3 DNA reads TGCAGTGCTAGTGAAGCGACAACCCCCAATGAGCAGTTCTTC.

V gene TRBV20-1 combines with J gene TRBJ2-5; D is ambiguous. Germline loops: CDR1 DFQATT, CDR2 SNEGSKA (reference sequence). The length of the CDR3 is 10 residues. The V end lost 1 base, the J end lost 9 bases, and 6 bases lay between the germline ends. The CDR3 protein is CSARVLAQYF. The DNA of the CDR3 is TGCAGTGCTAGAGTGTTGGCCCAGTACTTC.

Worth noting for this clonotype: This may stem from a read error, because a much larger clone lies one nucleotide away. The rearrangement joins TRBV4-3 to TRBJ2-5, with D possibly TRBD2 on 7 matching bases. The V and J ends lost 0 bases and 4 bases respectively, with 18 bases between them. This CDR3 comprises 17 residues. Germline V gene sequence: CDR1 LGHNA, CDR2 YSLEER. The CDR3, as DNA: TGCGCCAGCAGCCAAGACTCCGGGGGCGGGAGAGGAGAGACCCAGTACTTC. Translation: CASSQDSGGGRGETQYF.

The rearrangement uses TRBV6-1 and TRBJ2-5; D remains ambiguous. This CDR3 has 12 residues. Per the germline V gene, CDR1 is MNHNS and CDR2 is SASEGT. V was shortened by 3 bases and J by 4 bases, with 6 bases between the two germline ends. CDR3 bases: TGTGCCAGCAGTGACCCCGTAGAGACCCAGTACTTC. As protein: CASSDPVETQYF.

The V and J genes are TRBV7-2 and TRBJ1-4; the D gene is possibly TRBD1 (5 bases). The CDR3 spans 15 residues. The germline CDR1 and CDR2 sequences are SGHTA and FQGNSA. The germline V and J ends were trimmed by 5 bases and 2 bases, with 12 bases remaining between them. CDR3 DNA sequence: TGTGCCAGCAGCCCGCCGACAGACACTAATGAAAAACTGTTTTTT. It is translated as CASSPPTDTNEKLFF. Full variable domain (missing parts from reference TRBV7-2 and TRBJ1-4): GAGVSQSPSNKVTEKGKDVELRCDPISGHTALYWYRQSLGQGLEFLIYFQGNSAPDKSGLPSDRFSAERTGGSVSTLTIQRTQQEDSAVYLCASSPPTDTNEKLFFGSGTQLSVL.

This clonotype was seen repeatedly, ten times or more. V is TRBV9 and J is TRBJ2-3, with D unresolved. Trimming removed 0 bases at V and 2 bases at J, with 4 bases between. This CDR3 spans 13 amino acids. Germline-derived CDR1 and CDR2 are SGDLS and YYNGEE. The CDR3 coding sequence is TGTGCCAGCAGCGTAGCTACCACAGATACGCAGTATTTT. Its protein product is CASSVATTDTQYF.

The rearrangement links TRBV20-1 to TRBJ2-1, with 8 positions matching TRBD2. This CDR3 comprises 15 residues. Germline values: CDR1 DFQATT, CDR2 SNEGSKA (reference sequence). V shed 0 bases and J 2 bases; nucleotides not matched to a gene: 3. This CDR3 reads CSARDTAGAYNEQFF. As DNA, the CDR3 is TGCAGTGCTAGAGATACAGCGGGAGCCTACAATGAGCAGTTCTTC.

This clonotype has just a few counts. The V and J genes are TRBV6-2 or TRBV6-3 and TRBJ2-1; possibly TRBD1 or TRBD2 for D (5 bases each). V lost 10 bases and J lost 3, with 16 bases in between. CDR3 size: 14 residues. CDR1 and CDR2 (germline): MNHEY, SVGEGT. CDR3 amino acids: CATRGESFYNEQFF. The CDR3, as DNA: TGTGCCACCCGAGGGGAGAGCTTCTACAATGAGCAGTTCTTC.

This rearrangement joins TRBV20-1 to TRBJ1-6, with D perhaps TRBD1 (6 bases). The V end lost 1 base, the J end lost 0 bases, and 13 bases lay between the germline ends. Germline loops: CDR1 DFQATT, CDR2 SNEGSKA (reference sequence). CDR3 length: 17 residues. CDR3 loop: CSARGGAQSSYNSPLHF. The DNA of the CDR3 is TGCAGTGCTAGAGGGGGGGCACAGAGCTCCTATAATTCACCCCTCCACTTT.

This clonotype was seen a handful of times. The J gene is TRBJ2-1, the V gene TRBV6-1; D is ambiguous. V gave up 10 bases and J gave up 8 bases, with 12 bases separating them. In germline, CDR1 is MNHNS, CDR2 SASEGT. This CDR3 region has 11 residues. The CDR3, as DNA: TGTGCCACGGAGAAGGGCGATGAGCAGTTCTTC. As protein: CATEKGDEQFF.

This clonotype was picked up a small number of times. The chain couples TRBV6-2 or TRBV6-3 to TRBJ2-1; TRBD1 aligns across 9 bases. CDR1 and CDR2 (germline): MNHEY, SVGEGT. The CDR3 consists of 14 residues. V gave up 7 bases and J gave up 12 bases; unmatched junction bases: 13. As DNA, the CDR3 is TGTGCCAGCACTTCGGGACAGGGTACTCAAGGGCAGTTCTTC. Protein product: CASTSGQGTQGQFF.

This clonotype has just a few counts. The chain couples TRBV20-1 to TRBJ2-5, with D possibly matching TRBD2 (7 bases). V dropped 6 bases and J dropped 3 bases, with 14 bases sitting between them. This CDR3 region has 13 residues. In germline, CDR1 is DFQATT, CDR2 SNEGSKA (reference sequence). CDR3 region: CSARRGGEETQYF. The CDR3 nucleotides read TGCAGTGCACGGAGGGGGGGGGAAGAGACCCAGTACTTC.

V is TRBV27 and J is TRBJ1-5, with D unclear. Germline-derived CDR1 and CDR2 are MNHEY and SMNVEV (reference sequence). The CDR3 loop spans 14 amino acids. V was clipped by 7 bases and J by 1 base, with 11 bases between them. CDR3 DNA: TGTGCCAGCAACCCCCTTGGAAGCAATCAGCCCCAGCATTTT. Encoded protein: CASNPLGSNQPQHF.

V and J are TRBV9 and TRBJ1-5; D is unresolved. Trimming took off 2 bases at V and 0 bases at J, with 9 bases between the two ends. The CDR3 runs 15 residues. Germline CDR1 and CDR2: SGDLS and YYNGEE. CDR3 loop: CASSVYPDSNQPQHF. CDR3 nucleotide sequence: TGTGCCAGCAGCGTCTACCCAGATAGCAATCAGCCCCAGCATTTT.

This clonotype was recorded a few times. This sequence joins TRBV5-1 and TRBJ1-1; perhaps TRBD1 as D (5 bases). The germline V and J ends were trimmed by 3 bases and 3 bases, with 9 bases remaining between them. Germline V CDR1 and CDR2: SGHRS, YFSETQ. The CDR3 consists of 13 residues. CDR3 in DNA: TGCGCCAGCAGCTACGGGGCAGACACTGAAGCTTTCTTT. The encoded protein is CASSYGADTEAFF.

The chain uses TRBV10-3 and TRBJ2-7; possibly TRBD1 for D (5 bases). The germline V gene encodes CDR1 ENHRY and CDR2 SYGVKD. V lost 3 bases to trimming and J lost 5 bases, with 14 bases between them. The CDR3 has 14 residues. DNA of the CDR3: TGTGCCATCAGTGACAGGGTTGAAGGGGACGAGCAGTACTTC. Protein sequence: CAISDRVEGDEQYF.

The chain uses TRBV12-3 or TRBV12-4 and TRBJ2-7; no clear D. CDR3 size: 14 residues. Deletions cut 3 bases from V and 3 bases from J, with 12 bases between. CDR3 amino acids: CASSLAGYGYEQYF. CDR3 coding DNA: TGTGCCAGCAGTTTGGCCGGGTACGGCTACGAGCAGTACTTC.

In its sample, this clonotype was seen a few times. This chain joins TRBV7-2 and TRBJ2-1, with TRBD2 matching 13 bases. V dropped 6 bases and J dropped 4; count of bases not matched to a gene: 12. CDR1 and CDR2 (germline): SGHTA, FQGNSA. The CDR3 runs 18 residues. The CDR3 protein is CASSSPRLAGGHYNEQFF. In nucleotides, the CDR3 is TGTGCCAGCAGTTCACCACGACTAGCGGGGGGCCATTACAATGAGCAGTTCTTC.

The CDR3 DNA is TGCAGTGCTAGAGTTGTGATGACTTACGACACCTTC. Amino acids: CSARVVMTYDTF. The chain carries TRBV20-1 and TRBJ1-2; no definite D call. The length of the CDR3 is 12 residues. V lost 1 base, J lost 12 bases, and 15 bases lay in between. Germline V lookup: CDR1 DFQATT, CDR2 SNEGSKA (reference sequence).

With respect to this clonotype: A read error may be the cause here, since a much bigger clone is one base away. The gene calls are TRBV7-9 and TRBJ2-3; 7 nucleotides align to TRBD1. CDR1 and CDR2 (germline): SEHNR, FQNEAQ (reference sequence). The CDR3 is 15 residues long. CDR3 amino acids: CVSSPPGTATDTQYF. CDR3 DNA sequence: TGTGTCAGCAGCCCCCCAGGGACAGCCACAGATACGCAGTATTTT.

There are a few counts of this clonotype. The chain recombines TRBV20-1 with TRBJ2-1, with 7 bases identical to TRBD1. This CDR3 contains 13 residues. Germline CDR1 and CDR2: DFQATT and SNEGSKA (reference sequence). V shed 8 bases and J 2 bases; nucleotides not matched to a gene: 6. Here the CDR3 reads CSKGQAPYNEQFF. CDR3 in DNA: TGCAGTAAAGGACAGGCACCCTACAATGAGCAGTTCTTC.

CDR3 nucleotides: TGTGCCAGCAGTGTCGGGACAGGGGGCTTTCGGCAGTACTTC. This codes for CASSVGTGGFRQYF. This chain uses TRBV6-5 with TRBJ2-5; 12 bases are a match to TRBD1. V shed 5 bases, J shed 11 bases, and the junction held 9 bases outside the gene matches. CDR1 MNHEY and CDR2 SVGAGI come from the germline V gene. The CDR3 loop spans 14 amino acids.

This clonotype was detected only a few times. The chain is built from TRBV7-9 and TRBJ2-1; D gene uncertain. The germline V gene has CDR1 SEHNR and CDR2 FQNEAQ (reference sequence). The V and J ends lost 4 bases and 10 bases respectively, with 8 bases between them. The CDR3 contains 11 residues. The CDR3 bases are TGTGCCAGCAGCTCCACCCGGGAGCAGTTCTTC. This sequence encodes CASSSTREQFF.

This chain connects TRBV7-9 to TRBJ2-2; 7 bases are shared with TRBD1. Germline CDR1 reads SEHNR; CDR2 reads FQNEAQ (reference sequence). Trimming removed 5 bases from V and 0 bases from J; junction bases left unmatched: 3. The CDR3 has 15 residues. Here the CDR3 DNA reads TGTGCCAGCAGCCCGGGACAGTCGAACACCGGGGAGCTGTTTTTT. Translated, it gives CASSPGQSNTGELFF.

This clonotype has only a few counts. This chain joins TRBV20-1 and TRBJ1-1; D remains unclear. CDR1 DFQATT and CDR2 SNEGSKA come from the germline V gene (reference sequence). The V end was cut by 6 bases, the J end by 6 bases, with 20 bases between. The CDR3 totals 14 residues. The CDR3 DNA sequence: TGCAGTGCAATAAGCGGGTGGGTATCGGCTGAAGCTTTCTTT. It yields the protein CSAISGWVSAEAFF.

V and J are TRBV3-1 and TRBJ2-5, with 7 bases fitting TRBD2. The V gene's germline CDR1 is LGHDT and CDR2 YNNKEL (reference sequence). The CDR3 has 13 amino acids. After removal of 8 bases from V and 0 bases from J, the junction contained 3 bases not matched to a gene. CDR3 region: CASALADQETQYF. CDR3 nucleotides: TGTGCCAGCGCTCTAGCGGACCAAGAGACCCAGTACTTC.